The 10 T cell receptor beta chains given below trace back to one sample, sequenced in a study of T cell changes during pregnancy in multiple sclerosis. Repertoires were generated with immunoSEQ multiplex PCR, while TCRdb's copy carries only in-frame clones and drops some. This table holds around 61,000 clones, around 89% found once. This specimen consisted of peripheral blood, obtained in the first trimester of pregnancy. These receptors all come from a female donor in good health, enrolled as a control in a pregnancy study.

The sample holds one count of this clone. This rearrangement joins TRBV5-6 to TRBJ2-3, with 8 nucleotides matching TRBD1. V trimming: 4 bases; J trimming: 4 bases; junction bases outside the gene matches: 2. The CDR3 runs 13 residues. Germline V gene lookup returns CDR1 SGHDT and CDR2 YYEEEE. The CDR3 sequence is CASSPDRADTQYF. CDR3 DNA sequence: TGTGCCAGCAGCCCGGACAGGGCAGATACGCAGTATTTT.

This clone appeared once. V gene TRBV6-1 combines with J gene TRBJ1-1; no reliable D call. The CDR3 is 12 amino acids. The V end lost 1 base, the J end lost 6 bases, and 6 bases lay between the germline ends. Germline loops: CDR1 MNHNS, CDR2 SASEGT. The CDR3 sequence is CASSEVFSEAFF. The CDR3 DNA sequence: TGTGCCAGCAGTGAAGTTTTCTCTGAAGCTTTCTTT.

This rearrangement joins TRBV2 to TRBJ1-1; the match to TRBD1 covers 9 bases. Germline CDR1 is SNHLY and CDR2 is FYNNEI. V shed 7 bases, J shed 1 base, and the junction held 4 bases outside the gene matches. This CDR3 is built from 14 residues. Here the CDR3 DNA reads TGTGCCAGCAAAAGGGACAGGGAGAACACTGAAGCTTTCTTT. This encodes CASKRDRENTEAFF.

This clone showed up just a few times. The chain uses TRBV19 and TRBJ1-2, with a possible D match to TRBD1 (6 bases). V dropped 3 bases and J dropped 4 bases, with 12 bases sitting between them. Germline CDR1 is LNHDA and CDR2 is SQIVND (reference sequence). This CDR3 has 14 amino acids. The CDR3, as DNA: TGTGCCAGTAGTATCAGGGGTTGGGGCTATGGCTACACCTTC. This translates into CASSIRGWGYGYTF.

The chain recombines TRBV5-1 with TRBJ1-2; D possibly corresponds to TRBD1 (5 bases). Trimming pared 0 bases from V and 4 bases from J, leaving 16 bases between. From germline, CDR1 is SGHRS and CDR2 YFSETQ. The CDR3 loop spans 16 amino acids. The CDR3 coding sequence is TGCGCCAGCAGCTTGGGGGGCGCGGGAGGTGGCTATGGCTACACCTTC. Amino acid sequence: CASSLGGAGGGYGYTF.

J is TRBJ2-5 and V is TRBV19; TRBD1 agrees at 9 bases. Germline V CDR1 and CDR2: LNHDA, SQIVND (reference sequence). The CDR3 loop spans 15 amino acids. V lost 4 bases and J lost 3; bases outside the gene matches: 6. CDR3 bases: TGTGCCAGTAGTAAGGGGACAGGGCGGGAAGAGACCCAGTACTTC. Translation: CASSKGTGREETQYF.

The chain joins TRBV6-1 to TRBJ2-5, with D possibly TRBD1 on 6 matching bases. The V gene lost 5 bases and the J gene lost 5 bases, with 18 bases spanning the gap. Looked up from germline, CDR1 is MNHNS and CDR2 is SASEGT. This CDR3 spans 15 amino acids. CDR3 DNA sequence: TGTGCCAGCAGTCGGCCGGCATGGCAGGGGGAGACCCAGTACTTC. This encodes CASSRPAWQGETQYF.

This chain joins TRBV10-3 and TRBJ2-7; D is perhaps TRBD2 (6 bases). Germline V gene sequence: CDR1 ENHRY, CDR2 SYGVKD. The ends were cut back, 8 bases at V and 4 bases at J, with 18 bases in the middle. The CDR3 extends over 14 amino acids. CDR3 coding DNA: TGTGCCATCGGAGGGTTTAAGGGGACTTACGAGCAGTACTTC. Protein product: CAIGGFKGTYEQYF.

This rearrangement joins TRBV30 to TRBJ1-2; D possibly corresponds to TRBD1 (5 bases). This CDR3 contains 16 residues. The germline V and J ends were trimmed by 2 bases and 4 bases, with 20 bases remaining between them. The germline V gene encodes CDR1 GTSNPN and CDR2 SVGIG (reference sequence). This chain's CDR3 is CAWSPPGQGPVYGYTF. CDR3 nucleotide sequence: TGTGCCTGGAGTCCACCCGGGCAGGGCCCCGTCTATGGCTACACCTTC.

CDR3 amino acids: CASSSWGGRTNYGYTF. CDR3 nucleotide sequence: TGTGCCAGCAGCTCCTGGGGGGGACGGACGAACTATGGCTACACCTTC. The chain recombines TRBV25-1 with TRBJ1-2; tentatively, D is TRBD1 (5 bases). The CDR3 runs to 16 residues. V was clipped by 6 bases and J by 2 bases, with 19 bases between them. Germline V gene data show CDR1 as MGHDK and CDR2 as SYGVNS.